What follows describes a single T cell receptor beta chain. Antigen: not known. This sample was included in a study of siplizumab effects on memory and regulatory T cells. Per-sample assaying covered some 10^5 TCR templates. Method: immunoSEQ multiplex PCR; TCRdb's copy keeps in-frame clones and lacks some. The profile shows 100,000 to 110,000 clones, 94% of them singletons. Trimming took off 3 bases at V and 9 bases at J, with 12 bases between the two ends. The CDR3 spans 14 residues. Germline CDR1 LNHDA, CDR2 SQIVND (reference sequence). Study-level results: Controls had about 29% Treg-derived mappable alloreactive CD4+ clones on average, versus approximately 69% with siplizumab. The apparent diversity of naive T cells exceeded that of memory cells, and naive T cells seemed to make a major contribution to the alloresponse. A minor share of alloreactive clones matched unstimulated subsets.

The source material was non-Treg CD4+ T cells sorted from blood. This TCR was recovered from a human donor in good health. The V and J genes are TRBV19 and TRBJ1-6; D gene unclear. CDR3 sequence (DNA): TGTGCCAGTAGTATTGGTGGAGGAGGTTCACCCCTCCACTTT. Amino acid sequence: CASSIGGGGSPLHF.